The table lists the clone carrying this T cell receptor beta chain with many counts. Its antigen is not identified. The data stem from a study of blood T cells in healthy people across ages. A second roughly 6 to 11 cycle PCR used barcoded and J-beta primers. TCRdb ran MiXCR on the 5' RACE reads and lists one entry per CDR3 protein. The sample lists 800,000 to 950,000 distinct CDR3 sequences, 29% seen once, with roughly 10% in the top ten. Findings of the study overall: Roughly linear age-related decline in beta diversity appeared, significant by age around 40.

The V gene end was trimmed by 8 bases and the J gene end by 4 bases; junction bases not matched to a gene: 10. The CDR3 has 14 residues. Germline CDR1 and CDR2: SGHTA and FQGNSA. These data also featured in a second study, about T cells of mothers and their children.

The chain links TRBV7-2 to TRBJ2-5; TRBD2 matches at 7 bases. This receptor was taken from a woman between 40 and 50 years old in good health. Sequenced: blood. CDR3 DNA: TGTGCCAGCTCACCACCCCCGGGAGGAGAGACCCAGTACTTC. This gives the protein CASSPPPGGETQYF.